Below, one T cell receptor (beta chain) is given with its context. In the source study's methods: Reference gene primer amplification yielded estimated nucleated cell counts. Produced via immunoSEQ multiplex PCR; TCRdb's table is partial and in-frame only. That table is the source of V, J and clone size, and D and trimming were worked out from the DNA. The sample contains about 71,000 clones, roughly 89% of which appear only once. This specimen comes from a study of blood T cell repertoires in COVID-19. At the level of the study: Researchers got acute and convalescent COVID-19 samples from the United States, Italy and Spain. In each case, the material was cDNA or gDNA derived from T cells, B-cell-depleted T cells, or PBMCs.

Germline V CDR1 and CDR2: SNHLY, FYNNEI. The CDR3 is made up of 17 amino acids. After removal of 6 bases from V and 2 bases from J, the junction contained 5 bases not matched to a gene. J is TRBJ2-2 and V is TRBV2; 14 bases match TRBD2. Sequencing used peripheral blood. The receptor was isolated from a man in his fifties or sixties with active COVID-19. The CDR3 DNA is TGTGCCAGCAGCGTGACTAGCGGGGGGGAAAACACCGGGGAGCTGTTTTTT. Residues: CASSVTSGGENTGELFF.